This TCR beta chain is drawn from a study of blood T cell repertoires in COVID-19. Study as a whole: PBMCs, B-cell-depleted T cells, or T cells provided the cDNA or gDNA that made up the material.

Repertoires were generated with immunoSEQ multiplex PCR, while TCRdb's copy carries only in-frame clones and drops some. The repertoire holds 190,000 or so clones, with around 85% as singletons. Germline V lookup: CDR1 MNHEY, CDR2 SVGAGI. The CDR3 covers 14 residues. Trimming took 7 bases from V and 0 from J; bases not matched to a gene: 5. The TCR was taken from a man aged 45-65 years who had recovered from COVID-19. Specimen: peripheral blood. The chain couples TRBV6-5 to TRBJ1-1; 7 bases agree with TRBD1. The CDR3, as DNA: TGTGCCAGCAATCCGACAGGGATGAACACTGAAGCTTTCTTT. Its protein product is CASNPTGMNTEAFF.